These T cell receptor beta chains were read from a single sample in a study of blood T cell repertoires in COVID-19. Assay used: immunoSEQ multiplex PCR; TCRdb lists only in-frame clones, some missing. Among around 300,000 clones, around nine tenths were seen once, and the ten largest hold about 2.7%. Sequencing used PBMCs or T cells enriched from blood (not recorded which). These receptors all stem from a woman aged 18-35 years who had recovered from COVID-19. Both conserved end residues are part of each CDR3. The D gene is left open where the match is weak. Rows may omit the clone size; those that give it use once, few, many or a size class.

clone_size d_call j_call v_call cdr3_aa cdr3_nt
- - TRBJ2-3 TRBV4-3 CASSQGVASTDTQYF TGCGCCAGCAGCCAAGGAGTAGCTAGCACAGATACGCAGTATTTT
- TRBD1 TRBJ1-1 TRBV29-1 CSVVRRGRRTEAFF TGCAGCGTTGTTAGGAGGGGGCGCCGGACTGAAGCTTTCTTT
- TRBD1 TRBJ1-1 TRBV27 CASSWDRNTEAFF TGTGCCAGCAGTTGGGACAGGAACACTGAAGCTTTCTTT
- - TRBJ2-7 TRBV28 CASSITRTTEQYF TGTGCCAGCAGCATAACGCGGACAACCGAGCAGTACTTC
- - TRBJ1-2 TRBV27 CASRDGGADYGYTF TGTGCCAGCAGAGACGGGGGGGCGGACTATGGCTACACCTTC
- TRBD2 TRBJ2-7 TRBV6-5 CAMASAWGGGYEQYF TGTGCTATGGCCAGTGCCTGGGGGGGAGGGTACGAGCAGTACTTC
- TRBD2 TRBJ2-4 TRBV3-1/TRBV3-2 CASSQDATGGPSIQYF TGTGCCAGCAGCCAAGATGCGACGGGGGGGCCGAGCATTCAGTACTTC
- TRBD1 TRBJ1-1 TRBV7-2 CASSDHGQGVNTEAFF TGTGCCAGCAGCGACCACGGACAGGGAGTGAACACTGAAGCTTTCTTT
- - TRBJ1-2 TRBV29-1 CSVEGIRGENYGYTF TGCAGCGTTGAAGGCATCAGGGGAGAGAACTATGGCTACACCTTC
- - TRBJ1-6 TRBV10-2 CASSETGDYNSPLHF TGCGCCAGCAGTGAAACAGGAGATTATAATTCACCCCTCCACTTT
- - TRBJ2-7 TRBV6-6 CASRDASHSSEQYF TGTGCCAGCAGAGATGCGTCCCATTCCTCCGAGCAGTACTTC
- - TRBJ1-5 TRBV6-5 CASGWEDVSNQPQHF TGTGCCAGCGGTTGGGAGGACGTTAGCAATCAGCCCCAGCATTTT
- - TRBJ2-7 TRBV9 CASSAHASGSYEQYF TGTGCCAGCAGCGCACACGCATCGGGGTCCTACGAGCAGTACTTC
- TRBD2 TRBJ2-7 TRBV5-1 CASSLVGTSHEQYF TGCGCCAGCAGCTTGGTGGGGACTAGCCACGAGCAGTACTTC
- TRBD1 TRBJ2-2 TRBV3-1/TRBV3-2 CASSQDFGDRGRYTGELFF TGTGCCAGCAGCCAAGATTTTGGGGACAGGGGTCGGTACACCGGGGAGCTGTTTTTT
once - TRBJ1-5 TRBV4-1 CASSHATGYPYSNQPQHF TGCGCCAGCAGCCACGCCACAGGATACCCATATAGCAATCAGCCCCAGCATTTT
- TRBD1 TRBJ2-7 TRBV5-1 CASSLQGEGQYF TGCGCCAGCAGCTTGCAGGGGGAAGGGCAGTACTTC
- - TRBJ1-1 TRBV7-2 CASSLAKNMNTEAFF TGTGCCAGCAGCTTAGCTAAGAACATGAACACTGAAGCTTTCTTT
- TRBD1 TRBJ1-2 TRBV28 CASTRQGHGYTF TGTGCCAGCACGAGACAGGGGCATGGCTACACCTTC
- - TRBJ1-2 TRBV30 CAWSFTSNYGYTF TGTGCCTGGAGTTTCACTTCCAACTATGGCTACACCTTC
- TRBD1 TRBJ1-6 TRBV4-3 CASSQHRTGFSPLHF TGCGCCAGCAGCCAACACCGGACAGGGTTCTCACCCCTCCACTTT
once - TRBJ2-2 TRBV11-2 CASSLTGFLSTGELFF TGTGCCAGCAGCTTGACAGGATTCTTGAGCACCGGGGAGCTGTTTTTT
- TRBD2 TRBJ2-1 TRBV16 CASSRRGGREGPREQFF TGTGCCAGCAGCCGCAGAGGGGGACGGGAGGGCCCGAGGGAGCAGTTCTTC
- - TRBJ1-2 TRBV24-1 CATSDLWTDDYTF TGTGCCACCAGTGATTTGTGGACAGATGACTACACCTTC
- - TRBJ2-7 TRBV28 CASSRQGTEQYF TGTGCCAGCAGTCGCCAGGGCACCGAGCAGTACTTC
- - TRBJ2-1 TRBV27 CASSLSFSLGSNEQFF TGTGCCAGCAGTTTATCGTTCAGCTTGGGGAGCAATGAGCAGTTCTTC
- TRBD1 TRBJ2-7 TRBV5-8 CASSLVGQSYEQYF TGTGCCAGCAGCTTGGTGGGACAGAGCTACGAGCAGTACTTC
- - TRBJ2-1 TRBV6-5 CASRNRGMWDEQFF TGTGCCAGCAGAAATCGAGGGATGTGGGATGAGCAGTTCTTC
few TRBD2 TRBJ2-3 TRBV3-1/TRBV3-2 CASSQGLAGGTDTQYF TGTGCCAGCAGCCAGGGACTAGCGGGGGGCACAGATACGCAGTATTTT
- - TRBJ2-5 TRBV2 CASSEDAGPKETQYF TGTGCCAGCAGTGAAGATGCGGGACCAAAAGAGACCCAGTACTTC
- TRBD2 TRBJ2-1 TRBV11-2 CASSLRASGAHNEQFF TGTGCCAGCAGCTTAAGGGCTAGCGGGGCTCACAATGAGCAGTTCTTC